Listed below are T cell receptor beta chains from one sample, sequenced in a study of response to subunit inactivated influenza vaccine. TCRdb re-called the RT-PCR reads through MiXCR, storing one row per CDR3 protein. The table lists fewer than 350,000 distinct CDR3 sequences, roughly a fifth of them singletons, with 10% in the top ten. The sample here was PBMCs from blood, taken 21 months after vaccination. These receptor sequences come from a man between 45 and 75 years old who received an inactivated influenza vaccine. Each CDR3 is given with its conserved first and last residue.

j_call: TRBJ2-3; v_call: TRBV4-2; cdr3_aa: CASSQTGTSGITQYF
j_call: TRBJ1-2; v_call: TRBV9; cdr3_aa: CASSQGTGKDYGYTF
j_call: TRBJ2-2; v_call: TRBV13; cdr3_aa: CASNRGINTGELFF
j_call: TRBJ2-5; v_call: TRBV12-3/TRBV12-4; cdr3_aa: CASRSLRYQPETQYF
j_call: TRBJ1-3; v_call: TRBV12-3/TRBV12-4; cdr3_aa: CASTRGTVGNTIYF
j_call: TRBJ1-1; v_call: TRBV7-9; cdr3_aa: CASSLRAGGTEAFF
j_call: TRBJ1-2; v_call: TRBV5-4; cdr3_aa: CASSLGQGVYYGYTF
j_call: TRBJ1-5; v_call: TRBV20-1; cdr3_aa: CSARDVLTVNQPQHF
j_call: TRBJ2-3; v_call: TRBV6-2/TRBV6-3; cdr3_aa: CASSYLGREVADTQYF
j_call: TRBJ2-7; v_call: TRBV6-2/TRBV6-3; cdr3_aa: CASSSQYYEQYF
j_call: TRBJ2-7; v_call: TRBV18; cdr3_aa: CASSPKGFDYEQYF
j_call: TRBJ1-2; v_call: TRBV12-3/TRBV12-4; cdr3_aa: CASSIRRGNYGYTF
j_call: TRBJ2-7; v_call: TRBV7-9; cdr3_aa: CASSSTGGRYEQYF
j_call: TRBJ2-1; v_call: TRBV12-3/TRBV12-4; cdr3_aa: CASTLGTGSSYNEQFF
j_call: TRBJ2-7; v_call: TRBV13; cdr3_aa: CASSSRDRVEQYF
j_call: TRBJ2-3; v_call: TRBV4-2; cdr3_aa: CASSPTSGGYTDTQYF
j_call: TRBJ2-3; v_call: TRBV6-5; cdr3_aa: CASSYLGQITDTQYF
j_call: TRBJ1-3; v_call: TRBV10-2; cdr3_aa: CASSEGTGNTIYF
j_call: TRBJ1-2; v_call: TRBV12-3/TRBV12-4; cdr3_aa: CASSFSHGQAEGYTF
j_call: TRBJ2-3; v_call: TRBV6-1; cdr3_aa: CASRPGFGTDTQYF